This TCR beta chain was captured by sequencing in a study of blood T cell repertoires in COVID-19. Overall study context: There were acute and convalescent COVID-19 samples, and they came from the United States, Italy and Spain. Sources were T cells, B-cell-depleted T cells, or PBMCs; the material itself was cDNA or gDNA.

How the authors handled the data: Nucleated cell counts were estimated from reference gene primer amplification. TCRdb keeps only in-frame clones here, not all; method: immunoSEQ multiplex PCR. The DNA gave D and trimming, while V, J and clone size come from that table. The table shows 200,000 to 300,000 clones, with 86% occurring only once. From germline, CDR1 is PRHDT and CDR2 FYEKMQ (reference sequence). The V gene end was trimmed by 5 bases and the J gene end by 9 bases; junction bases not matched to a gene: 7. CDR3 length: 15 amino acids. Sequenced sample: peripheral blood. This sequence originates from a woman aged 55-75 years who had recovered from COVID-19. The J gene is TRBJ2-1, the V gene TRBV13; 13 nucleotides match TRBD2. The CDR3 DNA follows: TGTGCCAGCAGCGGTACTAGCGGGGGGGCTGGTGAGCAGTTCTTC. Protein product: CASSGTSGGAGEQFF.